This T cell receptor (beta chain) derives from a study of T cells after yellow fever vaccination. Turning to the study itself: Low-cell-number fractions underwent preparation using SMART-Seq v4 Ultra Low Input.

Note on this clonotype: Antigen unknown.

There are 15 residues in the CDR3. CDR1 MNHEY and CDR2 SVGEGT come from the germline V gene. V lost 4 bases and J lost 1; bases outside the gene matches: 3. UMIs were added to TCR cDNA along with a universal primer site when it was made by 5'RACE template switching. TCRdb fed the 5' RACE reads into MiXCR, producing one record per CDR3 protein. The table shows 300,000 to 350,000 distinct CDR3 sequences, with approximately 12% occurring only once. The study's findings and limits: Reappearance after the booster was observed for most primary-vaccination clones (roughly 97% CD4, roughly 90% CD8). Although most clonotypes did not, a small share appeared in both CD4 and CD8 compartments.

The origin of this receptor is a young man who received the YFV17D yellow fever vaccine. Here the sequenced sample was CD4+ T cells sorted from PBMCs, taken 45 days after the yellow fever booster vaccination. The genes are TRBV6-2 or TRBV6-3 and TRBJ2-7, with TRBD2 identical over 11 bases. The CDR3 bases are TGTGCCAGCAGTTCCCCTAGCGGGGGGTCCTACGAGCAGTACGTC. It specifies CASSSPSGGSYEQYV.